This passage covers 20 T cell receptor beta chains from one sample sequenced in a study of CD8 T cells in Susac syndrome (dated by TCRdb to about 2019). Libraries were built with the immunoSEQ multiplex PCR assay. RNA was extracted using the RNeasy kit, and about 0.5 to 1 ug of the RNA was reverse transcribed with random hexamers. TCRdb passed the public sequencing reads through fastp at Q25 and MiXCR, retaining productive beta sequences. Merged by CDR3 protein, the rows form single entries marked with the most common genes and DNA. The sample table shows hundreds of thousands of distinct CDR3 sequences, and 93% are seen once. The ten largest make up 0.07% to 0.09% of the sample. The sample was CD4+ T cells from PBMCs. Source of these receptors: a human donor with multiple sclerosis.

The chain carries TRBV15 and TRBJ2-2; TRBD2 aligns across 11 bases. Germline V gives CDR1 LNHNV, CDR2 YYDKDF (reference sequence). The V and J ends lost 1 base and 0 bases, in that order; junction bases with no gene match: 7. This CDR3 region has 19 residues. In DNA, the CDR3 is TGTGCCACCAGCAGAGCACGGGGTAGCGGGGGGGCGAACACCGGGGAGCTGTTTTTT. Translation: CATSRARGSGGANTGELFF.

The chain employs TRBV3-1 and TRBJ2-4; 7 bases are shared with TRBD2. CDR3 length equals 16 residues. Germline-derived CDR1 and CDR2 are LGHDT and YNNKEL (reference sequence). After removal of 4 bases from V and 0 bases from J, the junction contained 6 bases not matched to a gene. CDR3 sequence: CASSRSGGLAKNIQYF. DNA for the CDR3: TGTGCCAGCAGCCGCTCGGGGGGACTAGCCAAAAACATTCAGTACTTC.

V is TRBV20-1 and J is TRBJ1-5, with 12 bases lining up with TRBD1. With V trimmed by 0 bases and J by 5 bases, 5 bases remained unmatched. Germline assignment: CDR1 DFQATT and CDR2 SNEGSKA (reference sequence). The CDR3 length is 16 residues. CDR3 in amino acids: CSARDTGTGGDQPQHF. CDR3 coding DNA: TGCAGTGCTAGAGATACGGGGACAGGGGGCGATCAGCCCCAGCATTTT.

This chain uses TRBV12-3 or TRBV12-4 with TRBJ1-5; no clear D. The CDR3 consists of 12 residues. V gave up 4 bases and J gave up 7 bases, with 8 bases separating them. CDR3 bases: TGTGCCAGCAGTTCTGAGGAGCAGCCCCAGCATTTT. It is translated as CASSSEEQPQHF.

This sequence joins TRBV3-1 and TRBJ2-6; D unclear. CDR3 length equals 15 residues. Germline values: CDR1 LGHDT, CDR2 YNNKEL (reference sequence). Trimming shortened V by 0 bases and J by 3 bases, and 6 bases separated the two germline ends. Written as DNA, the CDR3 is TGTGCCAGCAGCCAAGATGCGGTTGGGGCCAACGTCCTGACTTTC. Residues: CASSQDAVGANVLTF.

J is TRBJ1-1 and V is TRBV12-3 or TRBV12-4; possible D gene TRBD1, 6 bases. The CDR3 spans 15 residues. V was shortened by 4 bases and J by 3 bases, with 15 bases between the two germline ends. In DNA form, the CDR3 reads TGTGCCAGCAGTTCCCCGGACAGACCTCACACTGAAGCTTTCTTT. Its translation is CASSSPDRPHTEAFF.

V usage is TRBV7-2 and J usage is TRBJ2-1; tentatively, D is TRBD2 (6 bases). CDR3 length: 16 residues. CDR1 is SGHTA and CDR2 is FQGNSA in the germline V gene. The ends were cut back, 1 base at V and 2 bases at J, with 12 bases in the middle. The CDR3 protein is CASSLVAGRTYNEQFF. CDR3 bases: TGTGCCAGCAGCTTAGTTGCCGGGAGAACCTACAATGAGCAGTTCTTC.

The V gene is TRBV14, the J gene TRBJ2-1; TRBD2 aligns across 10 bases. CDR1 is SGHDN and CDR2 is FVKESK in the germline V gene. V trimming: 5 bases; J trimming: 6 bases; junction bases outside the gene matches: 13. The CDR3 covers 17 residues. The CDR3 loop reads CASSNYEVVAGGNEQFF. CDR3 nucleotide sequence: TGTGCCAGCAGCAACTATGAGGTGGTAGCGGGGGGCAATGAGCAGTTCTTC.

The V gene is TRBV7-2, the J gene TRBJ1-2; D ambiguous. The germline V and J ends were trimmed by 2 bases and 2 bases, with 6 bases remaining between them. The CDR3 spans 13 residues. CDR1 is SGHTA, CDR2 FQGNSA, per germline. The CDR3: CASSLTRNYGYTF. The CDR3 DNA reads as TGTGCCAGCAGCTTAACAAGAAACTATGGCTACACCTTC.

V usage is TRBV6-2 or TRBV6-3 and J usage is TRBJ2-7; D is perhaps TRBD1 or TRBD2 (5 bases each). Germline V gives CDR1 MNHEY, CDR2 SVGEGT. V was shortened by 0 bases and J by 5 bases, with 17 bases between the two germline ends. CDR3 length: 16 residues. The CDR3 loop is CASSYSTTGSLDEQYF. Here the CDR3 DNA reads TGTGCCAGCAGTTACTCGACTACAGGTAGTCTCGACGAGCAGTACTTC.

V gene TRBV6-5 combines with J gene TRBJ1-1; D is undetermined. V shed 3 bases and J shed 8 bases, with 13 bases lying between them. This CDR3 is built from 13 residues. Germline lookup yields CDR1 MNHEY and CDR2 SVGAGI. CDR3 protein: CASSYTTGKEAFF. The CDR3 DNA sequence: TGTGCCAGCAGTTATACCACTGGCAAGGAAGCTTTCTTT.

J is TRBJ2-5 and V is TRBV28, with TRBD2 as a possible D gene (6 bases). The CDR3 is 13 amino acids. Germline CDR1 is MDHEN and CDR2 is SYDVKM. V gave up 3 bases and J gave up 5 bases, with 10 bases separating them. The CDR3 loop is CASSFAGPETQYF. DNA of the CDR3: TGTGCCAGCAGTTTTGCGGGGCCGGAGACCCAGTACTTC.

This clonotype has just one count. CDR3 DNA: TGTGCCAGCTCACCAGAGAGCTCCTACGAGCAGTACGTC. It is translated as CASSPESSYEQYV. The J gene is TRBJ2-7, the V gene TRBV18; D remains ambiguous. Trimming shortened V by 2 bases and J by 0 bases, and 5 bases separated the two germline ends. This CDR3 is built from 13 residues. The germline CDR1 and CDR2 sequences are KGHSH and LQKENI.

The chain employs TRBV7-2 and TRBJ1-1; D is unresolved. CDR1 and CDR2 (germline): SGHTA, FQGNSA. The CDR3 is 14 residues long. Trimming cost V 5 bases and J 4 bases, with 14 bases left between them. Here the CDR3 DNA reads TGTGCCAGCAGCCTGTCCGGAGCCCTCACTGAAGCTTTCTTT. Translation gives CASSLSGALTEAFF.

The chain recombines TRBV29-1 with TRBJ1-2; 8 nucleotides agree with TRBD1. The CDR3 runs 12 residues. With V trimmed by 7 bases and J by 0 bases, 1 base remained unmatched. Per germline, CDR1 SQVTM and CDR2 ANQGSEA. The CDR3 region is CSGQGTNYGYTF. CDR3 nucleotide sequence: TGCAGCGGACAGGGGACTAACTATGGCTACACCTTC.

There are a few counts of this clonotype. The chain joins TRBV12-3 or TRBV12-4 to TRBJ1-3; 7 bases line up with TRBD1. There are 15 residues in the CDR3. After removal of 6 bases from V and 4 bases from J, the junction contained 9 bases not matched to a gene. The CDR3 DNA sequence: TGTGCCAGCAGCCCTCGACAGGGATCGGGAAACACCATATATTTT. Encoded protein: CASSPRQGSGNTIYF.

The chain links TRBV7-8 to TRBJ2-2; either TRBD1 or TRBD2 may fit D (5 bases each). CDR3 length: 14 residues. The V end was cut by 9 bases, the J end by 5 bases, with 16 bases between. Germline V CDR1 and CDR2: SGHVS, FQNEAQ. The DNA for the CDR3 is TGTGCCAGTCAGCCCCAGGGACGGACCGGGGAGCTGTTTTTT. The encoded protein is CASQPQGRTGELFF. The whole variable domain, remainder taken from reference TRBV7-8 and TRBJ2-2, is GAGVSQSPRYKVAKRGQDVALRCDPISGHVSLFWYQQALGQGPEFLTYFQNEAQLDKSGLPSDRFFAERPEGSVSTLKIQRTQQEDSAVYLCASQPQGRTGELFFGEGSRLTVL.

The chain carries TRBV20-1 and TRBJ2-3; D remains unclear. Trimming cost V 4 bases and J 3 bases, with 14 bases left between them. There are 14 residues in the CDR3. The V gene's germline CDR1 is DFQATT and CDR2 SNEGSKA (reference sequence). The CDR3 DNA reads TGCAGTGCTAAGTATGGGCGCTTGACAGATACGCAGTATTTT. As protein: CSAKYGRLTDTQYF.

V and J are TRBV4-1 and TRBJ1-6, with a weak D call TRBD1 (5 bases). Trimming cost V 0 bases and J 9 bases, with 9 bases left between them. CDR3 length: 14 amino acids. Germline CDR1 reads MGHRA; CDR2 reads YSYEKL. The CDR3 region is CASSQEVRASPLHF. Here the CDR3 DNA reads TGCGCCAGCAGCCAAGAAGTCAGGGCTTCACCCCTCCACTTT.

As DNA, the CDR3 is TGTGCCAGCAGTCAACTAGCGGGAATTGGCGGGGAGCTGTTTTTT. Protein: CASSQLAGIGGELFF. The chain recombines TRBV6-2 or TRBV6-3 with TRBJ2-2; 10 nucleotides match TRBD2. Germline loops: CDR1 MNHEY, CDR2 SVGEGT. Losses at the gene ends were 5 bases for V and 7 bases for J; bases not matched to a gene: 7. CDR3 length: 15 residues.